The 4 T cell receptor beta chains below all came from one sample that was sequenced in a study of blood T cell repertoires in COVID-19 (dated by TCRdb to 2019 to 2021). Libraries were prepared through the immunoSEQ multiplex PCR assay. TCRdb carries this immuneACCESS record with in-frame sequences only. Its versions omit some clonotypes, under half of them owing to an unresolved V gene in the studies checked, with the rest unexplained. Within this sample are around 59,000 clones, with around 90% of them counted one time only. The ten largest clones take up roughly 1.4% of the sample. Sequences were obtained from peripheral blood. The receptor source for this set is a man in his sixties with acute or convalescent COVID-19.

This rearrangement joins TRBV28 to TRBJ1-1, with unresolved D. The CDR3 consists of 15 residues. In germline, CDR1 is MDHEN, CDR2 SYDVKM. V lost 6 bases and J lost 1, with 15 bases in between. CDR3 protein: CASSLSYGPNTEAFF. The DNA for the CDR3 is TGTGCCAGCAGCCTAAGCTATGGGCCGAACACTGAAGCTTTCTTT.

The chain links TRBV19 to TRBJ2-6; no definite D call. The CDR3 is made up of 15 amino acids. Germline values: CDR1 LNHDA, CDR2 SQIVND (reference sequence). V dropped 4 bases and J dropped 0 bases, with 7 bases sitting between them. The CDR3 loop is CASSTASSGANVLTF. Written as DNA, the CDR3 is TGTGCCAGTAGTACTGCCAGCTCTGGGGCCAACGTCCTGACTTTC.

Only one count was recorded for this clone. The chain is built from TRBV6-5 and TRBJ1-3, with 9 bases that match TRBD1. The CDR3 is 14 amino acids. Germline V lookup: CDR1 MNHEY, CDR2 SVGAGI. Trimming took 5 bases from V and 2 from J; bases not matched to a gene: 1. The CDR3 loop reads CASSRTGAGNTIYF. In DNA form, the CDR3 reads TGTGCCAGCAGTCGGACAGGGGCTGGAAACACCATATATTTT.

CDR3 protein: CASSSGGADYGYTF. The DNA of the CDR3 is TGCGCCAGCAGCTCAGGGGGCGCGGACTATGGCTACACCTTC. The chain employs TRBV5-1 and TRBJ1-2; TRBD1 agrees at 8 bases. This CDR3 is built from 14 residues. V was pared by 3 bases and J by 3 bases, with 4 bases of the junction left unmatched. CDR1 and CDR2 (germline): SGHRS, YFSETQ. Complete variable domain (other parts from reference TRBV5-1 and TRBJ1-2): KAGVTQTPRYLIKTRGQQVTLSCSPISGHRSVSWYQQTPGQGLQFLFEYFSETQRNKGNFPGRFSGRQFSNSRSEMNVSTLELGDSALYLCASSSGGADYGYTFGSGTRLTVV.